The source of this T cell receptor (beta chain) is a study of technical replicates of blood from a handful of donors. Generated by immunoSEQ multiplex PCR, the TCRdb table keeps only in-frame clones and is missing some. The sample yields just over 95,000 clones, approximately 95% seen once. This CDR3 is built from 16 residues. Germline V gives CDR1 MRHNA, CDR2 SNTAGT. The J segment lost 5 bases and the V segment lost 6 bases, leaving 9 bases of the junction unmatched. The receptor comes from a human donor in good health. The material sequenced was T cells isolated from PBMCs. V usage is TRBV6-4 and J usage is TRBJ2-1, with TRBD1 matching 11 bases. The CDR3 DNA reads TGTGCCAGCAGCCCTCTTGGACAGGGGGCTCACAATGAGCAGTTCTTC. Translating gives CASSPLGQGAHNEQFF.